Listed below are T cell receptor beta chains from one sample, sequenced in a study of technical replicates of blood from several donors. Data came from immunoSEQ multiplex PCR; TCRdb stores just in-frame clones and leaves some out. This table has about 60,000 clones, more than 75% appearing once. Input material: PBMCs. These receptor sequences come from a human donor in good health. Some clones in this sample may be carry-over from other donors' samples. Each CDR3 is given with its conserved first and last residue. A D gene is named only where the DNA matches it firmly. Clone size is given for some rows only: seen once, a few or many times, or a class if the clone is expanded.

j_call | clone_size | d_call | v_call | cdr3_nt | cdr3_aa
TRBJ2-7 | - | TRBD1 | TRBV6-1 | TGTGCCAGTAGGGGGCAGGGGGCGGCCGAGCAGTACTTC | CASRGQGAAEQYF
TRBJ2-7 | - | - | TRBV9 | TGTGCCAGCAGCGTAGCAGACAGTCCAACCTACGAGCAGTACTTC | CASSVADSPTYEQYF
TRBJ1-2 | - | - | TRBV6-1 | TGTGCCAGCAGTGAAGATGTCAGGAAGGCTGGCTACACCTTC | CASSEDVRKAGYTF
TRBJ2-3 | - | - | TRBV5-1 | TGCGCCAGCAGCGCCACCGGAGATACGCAGTATTTT | CASSATGDTQYF
TRBJ2-2 | - | TRBD2 | TRBV5-8 | TGTGCCAGCAGCTTGACTAGCGGGCTCGGGAACACCGGGGAGCTGTTTTTT | CASSLTSGLGNTGELFF
TRBJ1-2 | - | TRBD1 | TRBV10-3 | TGTGCCATCAGTGAGCCGGACAGGGGGCACTTGGGTGGCTACACCTTC | CAISEPDRGHLGGYTF
TRBJ2-3 | - | - | TRBV6-5 | TGTGCCAGCAGTTCGGGCACGGGAATTAGCACAGATACGCAGTATTTT | CASSSGTGISTDTQYF
TRBJ2-1 | - | - | TRBV20-1 | TGCAGTGCCGGAGATTACAATGAGCAGTTCTTC | CSAGDYNEQFF
TRBJ2-3 | once | TRBD1 | TRBV19 | TGTGCCAGTAGTCCACAGGGGGCCAAGGGGGGAGATACGCAGTATTTT | CASSPQGAKGGDTQYF
TRBJ1-5 | - | TRBD1 | TRBV6-6 | TGTGCCAGCAGGACCGGGACAGGGGTTCAGCCCCAGCATTTT | CASRTGTGVQPQHF
TRBJ2-1 | - | TRBD1 | TRBV11-2 | TGTGCCAGCAGCCGACCGGGACAGCAGTACAATGAGCAGTTCTTC | CASSRPGQQYNEQFF
TRBJ1-2 | - | - | TRBV4-3 | TGCGCCAGCAGCCAAGATTTCAGCGAATATGGCTACACCTTC | CASSQDFSEYGYTF
TRBJ1-4 | - | - | TRBV2 | TGTGCCAGCAGTGAGGACTCCCGACGCGCTGAAAAACTGTTTTTT | CASSEDSRRAEKLFF
TRBJ2-5 | once | TRBD2 | TRBV2 | TGTGCCAGCAGTCCCGGGACTAGAGCGTACCAAGAGACCCAGTACTTC | CASSPGTRAYQETQYF
TRBJ2-3 | - | - | TRBV2 | TGTGCCAGCAGTTCCACCCTAGGGGTAGGGTCAGATACGCAGTATTTT | CASSSTLGVGSDTQYF
TRBJ2-7 | - | TRBD1 | TRBV19 | TGTGCCAGTAGTATAGATCAGGGACAGGGGTCCTACGAGCAGTACTTC | CASSIDQGQGSYEQYF
TRBJ1-2 | - | - | TRBV27 | TGTGCCAGCAGCAGCTCGGGGTTTGACTATGGCTACACCTTC | CASSSSGFDYGYTF
TRBJ2-3 | - | TRBD1 | TRBV5-1 | TGCGCCAGCAGCCCACCGGGACAGGGGAGCACAGATACGCAGTATTTT | CASSPPGQGSTDTQYF
TRBJ1-5 | - | - | TRBV5-6 | TGTGCCAGCAGCTTTCGGGGAGGGCGCAATCAGCCCCAGCATTTT | CASSFRGGRNQPQHF
TRBJ2-1 | - | - | TRBV30 | TGTGCCTGGAGTGTATCGCGATACAATGAGCAGTTCTTC | CAWSVSRYNEQFF
TRBJ2-7 | - | TRBD2 | TRBV10-3 | TGTGCCATCAGTGCTGGGACTAGCTTCTCCTACGAGCAGTACTTC | CAISAGTSFSYEQYF
TRBJ1-1 | - | TRBD1 | TRBV19 | TGTGCCAGTAGCTGGACAGGGGGGAACACTGAAGCTTTCTTT | CASSWTGGNTEAFF
TRBJ1-3 | - | TRBD1 | TRBV5-6 | TGTGCCAGCAGCTCCTCCGGGACAGGGGGTCGGGGAAACACCATATATTTT | CASSSSGTGGRGNTIYF
TRBJ2-5 | - | - | TRBV2 | TGTGCCAGCAGTGAATGGGCAGCGGAAGAGACCCAGTACTTC | CASSEWAAEETQYF
TRBJ1-2 | - | - | TRBV2 | TGTGCCAGCAGTGATGGGACAAAGGGCTGCACCTTC | CASSDGTKGCTF
TRBJ2-2 | - | - | TRBV2 | TGTGCCAGCAGTGCCCCCCTGGGCCGGGAGCTGTTTTTT | CASSAPLGRELFF
TRBJ1-6 | - | - | TRBV7-3 | TGTGCCAGCAGCTCCGTCGGGGGGGCGCGTTCACCCCTCCACTTT | CASSSVGGARSPLHF
TRBJ2-5 | - | TRBD1 | TRBV5-8 | TGTGCCAGCAGCAGCGGACAGGGGGGAGAGACCCAGTACTTC | CASSSGQGGETQYF
TRBJ2-7 | - | - | TRBV5-6 | TGTGCCAGCAGCTCTGAACGGGGGGCCTCCTACGAGCAGTACTTC | CASSSERGASYEQYF
TRBJ1-1 | - | - | TRBV4-3 | TGCGCCAGCAGCCAGGTCAGGAGGGCTGAAGCTTTCTTT | CASSQVRRAEAFF
TRBJ2-7 | - | TRBD1 | TRBV19 | TGTGCCAGTCGACAGGGGGCCTCCTACGAGCAGTACTTC | CASRQGASYEQYF
TRBJ1-2 | - | - | TRBV19 | TGTGCCAGTAGTATATCGTTTACTGGCAGGAGGAACTATGGCTACACCTTC | CASSISFTGRRNYGYTF
TRBJ2-3 | - | TRBD2 | TRBV6-5 | TGTGCCAGTGGACTAGCGGGGGGGCCTTTGAATACGCAGTATTTT | CASGLAGGPLNTQYF
TRBJ1-1 | - | - | TRBV9 | TGTGCCAGCAGCGTAGTGGCAGGGATGAACACTGAAGCTTTCTTT | CASSVVAGMNTEAFF
TRBJ2-3 | - | TRBD2 | TRBV27 | TGTGCCAGCAGCTCCGGACTAGCGGCCCGCACAGATACGCAGTATTTT | CASSSGLAARTDTQYF
TRBJ2-7 | - | TRBD1 | TRBV7-9 | TGTGCCAGCAGCTTCCCCGGGACAGGGACCCCCTACGAGCAGTACTTC | CASSFPGTGTPYEQYF
TRBJ2-7 | - | - | TRBV18 | TGTGCCAGCTCACCCCCGAGCTCCTACGAGCAGTACTTC | CASSPPSSYEQYF
TRBJ1-6 | once | - | TRBV27 | TGTGCCAGCAGTTTAGTACGCACACCCCGCTCCTATAATTCACCCCTCCACTTT | CASSLVRTPRSYNSPLHF
TRBJ1-5 | - | TRBD1 | TRBV19 | TGTGCCAGTAGCCGACATGGGACGGACAGGAGCAATCAGCCCCAGCATTTT | CASSRHGTDRSNQPQHF
TRBJ1-5 | - | - | TRBV7-9 | TGTGCCAGCAGCCCGTCTCCCCTGGGAGGCAATCAGCCCCAGCATTTT | CASSPSPLGGNQPQHF
TRBJ2-5 | - | TRBD2 | TRBV7-2 | TGTGCCAGCAGCTTAGTTCCAGCGGGGGGGCAAGAGACCCAGTACTTC | CASSLVPAGGQETQYF
TRBJ2-3 | - | TRBD1 | TRBV27 | TGTGCCAGCAGTTTATCGGGGACAGGTTACACAGATACGCAGTATTTT | CASSLSGTGYTDTQYF
TRBJ2-7 | - | - | TRBV7-6 | TGTGCCAGCAGCTTCACTCGGGGTGAGCAGTACTTC | CASSFTRGEQYF
TRBJ2-3 | - | TRBD2 | TRBV5-1 | TGCGCCAGCAGCTTGGCCGTGGCTAGCGGGAACACAGATACGCAGTATTTT | CASSLAVASGNTDTQYF
TRBJ2-3 | - | TRBD2 | TRBV7-6 | TGTGCCAGCAGCCCCAACCTCGGGGGGGGCACAGATACGCAGTATTTT | CASSPNLGGGTDTQYF
TRBJ1-5 | - | TRBD1 | TRBV10-3 | TGTGCCATCAGTGATTCCGGGACAGGTAGCAATCAGCCCCAGCATTTT | CAISDSGTGSNQPQHF
TRBJ2-2 | - | - | TRBV5-6 | TGTGCCAGCAGCTTGCGCGGAATCACCGGGGAGCTGTTTTTT | CASSLRGITGELFF
TRBJ2-2 | - | - | TRBV19 | TGTGCCAGTAGTTACTACGAGGAGCTGTTTTTT | CASSYYEELFF
TRBJ1-2 | few | TRBD1 | TRBV7-2 | TGTGCCAGCAGCCCCGGACAGGGAGGGCTTCCAGGCTACACCTTC | CASSPGQGGLPGYTF
TRBJ2-3 | - | - | TRBV14 | TGTGCCAGCAGCCCGGGACTCAGCACAGATACGCAGTATTTT | CASSPGLSTDTQYF
TRBJ2-1 | - | - | TRBV11-3 | TGTGCCAGCAGCTCCTGGGGGGCGGGGGCGGCTGCAGAGCAGTTCTTC | CASSSWGAGAAAEQFF
TRBJ2-2 | - | TRBD2 | TRBV4-1 | TGCGCCAGCAGCCAGAGAGTGACTAGCGGGGGCTCCGGGGAGCTGTTTTTT | CASSQRVTSGGSGELFF
TRBJ1-5 | - | - | TRBV12-5 | TGTGCTAGTGGTTTGACGTCAGGCAATCAGCCCCAGCATTTT | CASGLTSGNQPQHF
TRBJ1-4 | - | - | TRBV5-6 | TGTGCCAGCACCGAAACCACAGGGTTATCGGGGGAAAAACTGTTTTTT | CASTETTGLSGEKLFF
TRBJ2-1 | once | - | TRBV4-3 | TGCGCCAGCAGCCAAGGGGGCACGGGTGGAGAGCAGTTCTTC | CASSQGGTGGEQFF
TRBJ1-1 | - | - | TRBV7-3 | TGTGCCAGCAGCCGAGCCCCCAAAATCGGCACTGAAGCTTTCTTT | CASSRAPKIGTEAFF
TRBJ1-3 | - | - | TRBV7-9 | TGTGCCAGCAGCTTACTGTTCCGGACAGTCTCTGGAAACACCATATATTTT | CASSLLFRTVSGNTIYF